This note documents a single T cell receptor beta chain sequence. Its antigen is currently unknown. This sample stems from a study of beta chain features in type 1 diabetes. Germline CDR1 is MDHEN and CDR2 is SYDVKM. The CDR3 extends over 16 amino acids. V dropped 1 base and J dropped 5; count of bases not matched to a gene: 5. Findings and limits, study-wide: Any role of HLA type in TCRB rearrangement remained unresolved here. Among all four CD4+ subsets, Type 1 diabetes patients had TCRB CDR3s that were moderately but significantly shorter.

Expressed TCRB transcripts were sequenced because the entire RNA isolate underwent reverse transcription. TCRdb keeps only in-frame clones here, not all; method: immunoSEQ multiplex PCR. The data hold a few hundred thousand clones, with 15% observed a single time. This TCR came from a young man with type 1 diabetes. Specimen: naive CD4+ T cells from blood. This chain connects TRBV28 to TRBJ2-2, with 9 positions matching TRBD2. The CDR3 loop is CASSLFRLAGTGELFF. CDR3 sequence (DNA): TGTGCCAGCAGTTTATTCCGGCTAGCGGGGACCGGGGAGCTGTTTTTT.